The present TCR beta chain was sequenced within a study of beta chain features in type 1 diabetes. In regard to this clone: Its antigen remains unidentified.

Regarding the study as a whole: Moderately but significantly shorter TCRB CDR3s were found in Type 1 diabetes patients in all four CD4+ subsets.

Between the trimmed V and J ends, which lost 5 bases and 0 bases, there was a span of 13 bases. Germline V lookup: CDR1 LNHDA, CDR2 SQIVND (reference sequence). The CDR3 extends over 16 amino acids. Every isolated RNA sample was fully reverse transcribed, so sequencing captured expressed TCRB transcripts. The study sequenced naive, central memory and regulatory T cell samples to an average of roughly 3.8 million reads. Produced via immunoSEQ multiplex PCR; TCRdb's table is partial and in-frame only. Here the sample spans roughly 240,000 clones, about 24% being singletons. This TCR was sampled from a woman in her 30s with type 1 diabetes. Source material: naive CD4+ T cells from blood. V is TRBV19 and J is TRBJ2-2, with TRBD2 as a possible D gene (7 bases). CDR3 region: CASSFTGGSNTGELFF. The CDR3 DNA reads TGTGCCAGTAGTTTCACGGGGGGCTCGAACACCGGGGAGCTGTTTTTT.